This T cell receptor (beta chain) is from a study of cytomegalovirus exposure and HLA in healthy donors. CDR3 length equals 15 residues. V lost 2 bases to trimming and J lost 7 bases; unmatched junction nucleotides: 11. Germline V gene lookup returns CDR1 MRHNA and CDR2 SNTAGT. The PCR contained 60 Vbeta and 13 Jbeta primers. Clones were sequenced by immunoSEQ multiplex PCR, and TCRdb holds only the in-frame ones, with some missing. The sample records approximately 150,000 clones, about three quarters being singletons. The study, taken as a whole, reports: Per a later analysis, HLA-associated TCR beta chains showed more clonal expansion than other, equally common TCR beta chains.

As concerns this clone: What it recognizes is unknown.

The TCR sequence derives from a man in his forties in good health and CMV-seropositive. V is TRBV6-4 and J is TRBJ2-7; 7 bases align to TRBD2. What was sequenced was PBMCs. The DNA of the CDR3 is TGTGCCAGCAGTGACCGTAGCGGGTGGGATGAGGAGCAGTACTTC. Protein product: CASSDRSGWDEEQYF.